This TCR beta chain was observed in a study of T cell responses to AZD1222 COVID-19 vaccine (dated by TCRdb to about 2021). Describing the broader study: TCR sequencing covered 230 or so trial participants: 207 given two doses of AZD1222 and approximately 26 given two doses of MenACWY control vaccine. Trial participants were enrolled by age into subgroups of 18-55, 56-69 and 70-plus years, and about 150, 27 and 61 TCR-sequenced participants, respectively, were included in these subgroups. The research as a whole found: After two AZD1222 doses, spike-specific TCR breadth and depth were significantly higher than at day 0 and than in MenACWY recipients. Reportedly, close to half of the unique spike-specific TCRs recognized epitopes lying outside the regions that are mutated in the B.1.351 and B.1.1.7 variants. Conclusions about previously exposed vaccinees are limited because only five to seven AZD1222 recipients were SARS-CoV-2 seropositive at baseline. Because no samples from the day 14 peak response were available, repertoires could be characterized only after the peak T cell response. Participants were mostly white British, with more females than males. The authors suggested clonal diversity may have been underestimated. The 56-69-year group was small, and its depth increase did not reach significance, likely because of low power. The vaccine-associated CD4 TCRs covered the entire spike protein, and the dominant responses fell in regions 160-218 and 743-854.

The CDR3 regions of human TCRbeta chains were subjected to immunosequencing. Per the source publication's procedure: TCRs in the repertoires were compared against a reference library of SARS-CoV-2-specific TCRs that had been generated with the MIRA antigen-specificity platform. Breadth was defined as the fraction of unique TCRs that were SARS-CoV-2-associated. Depth was defined as the fraction of total T cells that were SARS-CoV-2-associated. Using the MIRA data, each spike-specific TCR was assigned both to the spike region to which the TCR was reactive and to a CD4 or CD8 class. Log10-transformed breadth and depth values were compared by one-way ANOVA with Sidak's multiple comparisons tests. TCRdb took this table from immuneACCESS and kept in-frame rearrangements with V and J called. Such tables lack part of the clones; where checked against another copy, unresolved V genes explain under half of the gap, and the rest is unexplained. V and J calls and clone size are as listed in that table; D and trimming were resolved from the DNA. The sample data list over 60,000 clones, and roughly 80% of these were observed just once. The ten largest clonotypes hold about 14% of the sample.

Interpreted using the paper, the time point label stands for: about 28 days (+/-7) after the second vaccine dose. AZD1222 recipients with second doses at about 4 weeks or about 12 weeks were pooled, because spike-specific TCR depth and breadth did not differ between schedules. Vaccinee samples were obtained from the UK trials COV001 and COV002, which included a single-blind randomized controlled phase 2/3 trial of AZD1222 (ChAdOx1 nCoV-19) in healthy adults. For TCRbeta chain sequencing, PBMC samples from trial participants were taken at day 0 and at day 28 after the second dose. On this clone itself: Its recognized antigen is unknown. Within one base of it there is no much larger clone, and no base qualities were kept.

CDR1 and CDR2 are drawn from the germline V gene: MNHEY, SVGAGI. The cysteine opens and the phenylalanine closes a CDR3 of 16 amino acids. Solely the CDR3 DNA is kept, with 48 bases framed from the first base. At the junction V is shortened by 2 bases and J by 4 bases, with 15 bases in between. The rearrangement combines TRBV6-5 with TRBJ2-1, with TRBD2 tentatively as D gene (6 bases match). Sequenced here: peripheral blood, sampled 28 days after the second AZD1222 dose. The clonotype was recovered from an adult who received the AZD1222 COVID-19 vaccine. The nucleotide sequence reads TGTGCCAGCAGTTACAGTAGCGGTATGGGTTACAATGAGCAGTTCTTC. Protein translation: CASSYSSGMGYNEQFF.